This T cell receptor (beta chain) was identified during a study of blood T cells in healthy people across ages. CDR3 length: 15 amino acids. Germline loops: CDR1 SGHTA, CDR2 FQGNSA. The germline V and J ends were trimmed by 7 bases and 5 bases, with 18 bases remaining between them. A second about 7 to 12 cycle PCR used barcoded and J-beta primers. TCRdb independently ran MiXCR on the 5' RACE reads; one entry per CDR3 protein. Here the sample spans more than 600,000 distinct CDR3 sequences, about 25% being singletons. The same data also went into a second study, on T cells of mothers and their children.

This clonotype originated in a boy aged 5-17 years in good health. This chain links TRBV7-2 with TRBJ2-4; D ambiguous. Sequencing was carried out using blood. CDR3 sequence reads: CASNPRRTSENIQYF. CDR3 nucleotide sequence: TGTGCCAGCAACCCTAGGCGTACATCGGAAAACATTCAGTACTTC.